A single sample gave rise to the 7 T cell receptor beta chains below, sequenced in a study of tissue T cells after allogeneic stem cell transplantation. This table comes from immunoSEQ multiplex PCR, and its TCRdb copy is limited to in-frame clones, with some not included. In the table there are some 2,400 clones, 50% to 75% of which are singletons. The sequenced sample was gut tissue. Every receptor here comes from a female BALB/c mouse in good health. The strain is characterized by the MHC haplotype H2-d.

Comments on this clone: Germline and genes here are mouse. Sequencing ends 1 residue short of the CDR3 end; the germline J gene provides the rest. This rearrangement joins TRBV13-2 to TRBJ2-7; perhaps TRBD2 as D (7 bases). This CDR3 spans 14 amino acids. Trimming pared 1 base from V and 2 bases from J, leaving 10 bases between. CDR1 and CDR2 from the germline V gene are NNHNN and SYGAGS (reference sequence). CDR3 bases read: TGTGCCAGCGGTGATCTCTGGGGGCCCTATGAACAGTAC. It is translated as CASGDLWGPYEQY. The entire CDR3 sequence reads CASGDLWGPYEQYF.

This clone has more than one count but fewer than ten. The listed genes are named as in mouse. Read coverage stops 1 residue before the CDR3 terminus; the germline J gene supplies the remainder. This chain links TRBV16 with TRBJ2-7; a possible D gene is TRBD1 (6 bases). Germline loops: CDR1 SGHSA, CDR2 FRNQAP. The CDR3 is 14 amino acids. Trimming cost V 4 bases and J 0 bases, with 10 bases left between them. The part of the CDR3 DNA that was read is TGTGCAAGCAGCTGGACAGATAACTCCTATGAACAGTAC. Translating gives CASSWTDNSYEQY. The full CDR3 sequence reads CASSWTDNSYEQYF.

Comment on this clone: Mouse gene names apply. The CDR3 goes on 1 residue after the read ends, and that part is filled in from the germline J gene. Other DNA sequences in this specimen translate into the identical CDR3. The chain uses TRBV31 and TRBJ2-5; D is perhaps TRBD1 or TRBD2 (6 bases each). Between the trimmed V and J ends, which lost 0 bases and 6 bases, there was a span of 7 bases. There are 12 residues in the CDR3. Germline V gene sequence: CDR1 GKSSPN, CDR2 SITVG. The chain's CDR3 is CAWSLGGDTQYF. The CDR3 bases that were read are TGTGCCTGGAGTCTAGGGGGGGACACCCAGTAC.

For this clone: Gene names are the mouse ones. The read stops 1 residue short of the end of the CDR3; the missing end is completed from the germline J gene. This chain connects TRBV16 to TRBJ2-5; 10 bases match TRBD2. Germline V gene sequence: CDR1 SGHSA, CDR2 FRNQAP. V gave up 5 bases and J gave up 0 bases; unmatched junction bases: 5. The length of the CDR3 is 16 residues. CDR3 DNA (partial): TGTGCAAGCAGCAACTGGGGGGGGGATAACCAAGACACCCAGTAC. This sequence encodes CASSNWGGDNQDTQY. The complete CDR3 reads CASSNWGGDNQDTQYF.

This clone has only a few counts. These gene names are mouse names. The sequenced fragment ends 1 residue before the CDR3 boundary, so the rest is inferred from the germline J gene. The rearrangement joins TRBV13-1 to TRBJ2-7; the D is unclear. V shed 1 base and J shed 2 bases, with 10 bases lying between them. Germline assignment: CDR1 NSHNY and CDR2 SYGAGN. The CDR3 loop spans 14 amino acids. CDR3 DNA (partial): TGTGCCAGCAGTGATCCCCCGGGTCCCTATGAACAGTAC. Protein sequence: CASSDPPGPYEQY. The complete CDR3 protein is CASSDPPGPYEQYF.

This clone was seen only once. The gene names here belong to mouse. The sequenced fragment ends 1 residue before the CDR3 boundary, so the rest is inferred from the germline J gene. The chain recombines TRBV1 with TRBJ1-1; possibly TRBD1 for D (6 bases). V was clipped by 6 bases and J by 1 base, with 9 bases between them. The CDR3 sequence is 13 residues long. The germline CDR1 and CDR2 sequences are NSQYPW and LRSPGD (reference sequence). CDR3 protein: CTCRLGQNTEVFF. CDR3 DNA, as far as it was read: TGCACCTGCAGGCTGGGACAAAACACAGAAGTCTTC.

For this clone: The gene names here belong to mouse. The sequence runs out 1 residue before the end of the CDR3; the remainder is reconstructed from the germline J gene. This rearrangement joins TRBV1 to TRBJ2-5, with D possibly being TRBD1 or TRBD2 (5 bases each). Trimming cost V 5 bases and J 4 bases, with 13 bases left between them. The CDR3 sequence is 14 residues long. Germline V gives CDR1 NSQYPW, CDR2 LRSPGD (reference sequence). The CDR3 sequence is CTCSPGQGEDTQYF. The sequenced CDR3 bases are TGCACCTGCAGTCCGGGGCAGGGAGAAGACACCCAGTAC. The full variable domain, rest sourced from reference TRBV1 and TRBJ2-5, is VTLLEQNPRWRLVPRGQAVNLRCILKNSQYPWMSWYQQDLQKQLQWLFTLRSPGDKEVKSLPGADYLATRVTDTELRLQVANMSQGRTLYCTCSPGQGEDTQYFGPGTRLLVL.